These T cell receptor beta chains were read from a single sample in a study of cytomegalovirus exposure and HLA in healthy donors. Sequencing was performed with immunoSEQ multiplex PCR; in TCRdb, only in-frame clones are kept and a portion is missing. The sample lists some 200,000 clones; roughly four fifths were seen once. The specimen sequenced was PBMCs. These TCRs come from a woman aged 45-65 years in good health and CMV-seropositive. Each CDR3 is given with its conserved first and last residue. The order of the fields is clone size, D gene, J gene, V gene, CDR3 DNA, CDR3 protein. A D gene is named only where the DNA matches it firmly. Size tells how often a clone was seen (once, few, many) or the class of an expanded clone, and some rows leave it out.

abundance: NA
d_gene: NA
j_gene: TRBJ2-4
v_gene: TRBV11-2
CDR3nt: TGTGCCAGCAGCACCTCCCCGGGGACCAAAAACATTCAGTACTTC
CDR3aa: CASSTSPGTKNIQYF

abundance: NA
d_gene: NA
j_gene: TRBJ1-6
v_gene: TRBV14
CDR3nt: TGTGCCAGCAGCCAAGTAGGGGCTAAAGGATCACCCCTCCACTTT
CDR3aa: CASSQVGAKGSPLHF

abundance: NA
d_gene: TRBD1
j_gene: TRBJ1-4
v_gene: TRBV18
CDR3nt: TGTGCCAGCTCAGGGACAGGAAAGGGTGAAAAACTGTTTTTT
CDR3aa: CASSGTGKGEKLFF

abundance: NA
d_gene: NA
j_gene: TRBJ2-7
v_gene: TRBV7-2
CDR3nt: TGTGCCAGCAAACAGGGTTCTTCCTACGAGCAGTACTTC
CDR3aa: CASKQGSSYEQYF

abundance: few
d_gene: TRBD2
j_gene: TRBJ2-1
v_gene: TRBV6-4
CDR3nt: TGTGCCAGCAGTGACTCCGAAGCGGGGTCCTCCAATGAGCAGTTCTTC
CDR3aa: CASSDSEAGSSNEQFF

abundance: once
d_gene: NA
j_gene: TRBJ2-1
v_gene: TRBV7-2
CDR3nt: TGTGCCAGCAATCAGGGCCGGCTCAATGAGCAGTTCTTC
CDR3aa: CASNQGRLNEQFF

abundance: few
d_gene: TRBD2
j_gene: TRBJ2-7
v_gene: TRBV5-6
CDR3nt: TGTGCCAGCACCCATGGGCCCTTAGCGGGGGGTCGTTCCTACGAGCAGTACTTC
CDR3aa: CASTHGPLAGGRSYEQYF

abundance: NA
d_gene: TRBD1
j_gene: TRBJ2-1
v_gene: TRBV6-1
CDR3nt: TGTGCCAGCAGGACTCGGACAGGGTCCTACAATGAGCAGTTCTTC
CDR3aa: CASRTRTGSYNEQFF

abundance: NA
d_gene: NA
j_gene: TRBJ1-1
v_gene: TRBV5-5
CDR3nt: TGTGCCAGCAGCTTGGCCGGGAGGGCCTTGGGAACTGAAGCTTTCTTT
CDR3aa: CASSLAGRALGTEAFF

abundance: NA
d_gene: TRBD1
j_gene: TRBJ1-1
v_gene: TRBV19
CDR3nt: TGTGCCAGTAGTATCCTAAACCTAGGACAGGATGGGTACACTGAAGCTTTCTTT
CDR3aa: CASSILNLGQDGYTEAFF

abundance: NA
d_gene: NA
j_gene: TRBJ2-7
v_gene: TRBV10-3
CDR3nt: TGTGCCATCAGTGAGTCAGTAGCTTCTGATGAGCAGTACTTC
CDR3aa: CAISESVASDEQYF

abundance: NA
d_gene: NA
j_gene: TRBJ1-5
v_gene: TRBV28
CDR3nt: TGTGCCAGCAGTTTGGACACAACCAATCAGCCCCAGCATTTT
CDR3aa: CASSLDTTNQPQHF

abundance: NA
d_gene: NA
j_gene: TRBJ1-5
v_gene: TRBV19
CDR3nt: TGTGCCAGTAGTATAGTAATGGCAGGCAATCAGCCCCAGCATTTT
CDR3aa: CASSIVMAGNQPQHF

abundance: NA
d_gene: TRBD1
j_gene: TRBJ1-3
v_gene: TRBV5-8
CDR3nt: TGTGCCAGCAGCTATCACAGGGGCCTCTCTGGAAACACCATATATTTT
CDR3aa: CASSYHRGLSGNTIYF

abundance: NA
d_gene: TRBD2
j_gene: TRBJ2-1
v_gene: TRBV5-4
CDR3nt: TGTGCCAGCAGCTCGGCCCGGGGGGACTCCTACAATGAGCAGTTCTTC
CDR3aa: CASSSARGDSYNEQFF

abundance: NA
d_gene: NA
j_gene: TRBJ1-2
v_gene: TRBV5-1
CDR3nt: TGCGCCAGCAAGGAAGGCCCCAGGAGCGGGTATGGCTACACCTTC
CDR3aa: CASKEGPRSGYGYTF

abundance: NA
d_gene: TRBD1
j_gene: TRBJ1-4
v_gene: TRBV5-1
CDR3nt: TGCGCCAGCAGCTTGGGGGACAGCAATGAAAAACTGTTTTTT
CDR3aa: CASSLGDSNEKLFF

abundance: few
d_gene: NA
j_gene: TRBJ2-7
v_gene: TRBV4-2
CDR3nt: TGTGCCAGCAGCCCACCAGGTTCCTACGAGCAGTACTTC
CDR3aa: CASSPPGSYEQYF

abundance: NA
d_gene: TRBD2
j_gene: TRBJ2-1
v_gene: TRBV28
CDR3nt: TGTGCCAGCAGCACCTCTAGCGGGAGGACCTACAATGAGCAGTTCTTC
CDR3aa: CASSTSSGRTYNEQFF

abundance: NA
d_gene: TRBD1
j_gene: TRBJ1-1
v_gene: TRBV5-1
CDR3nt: TGCGCCAGCAGCCGCCCAGGACAGGGGACGGGGGAGACTGAAGCTTTCTTT
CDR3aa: CASSRPGQGTGETEAFF

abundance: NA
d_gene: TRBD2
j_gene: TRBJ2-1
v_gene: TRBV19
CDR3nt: TGTGCCAGCCACCGGGCGGGAGGCGTTTACAATGAGCAGTTCTTC
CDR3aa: CASHRAGGVYNEQFF

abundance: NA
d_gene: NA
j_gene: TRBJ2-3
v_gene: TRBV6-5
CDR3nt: TGTGCCAGCAAAAGCCGGGATACGCAGTATTTT
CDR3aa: CASKSRDTQYF

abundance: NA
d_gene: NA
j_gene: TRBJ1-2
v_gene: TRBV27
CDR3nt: TGTGCCAGCAGTTTATCAGCCAGGGGACGGTATGGCTACACCTTC
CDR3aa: CASSLSARGRYGYTF

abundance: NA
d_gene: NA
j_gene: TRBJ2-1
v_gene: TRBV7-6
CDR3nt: TGTGCCAGCACCCCGGCCGTCGAGGCGGTCTACAATGAGCAGTTCTTC
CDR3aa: CASTPAVEAVYNEQFF

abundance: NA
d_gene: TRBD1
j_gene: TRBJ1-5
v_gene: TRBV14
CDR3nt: TGTGCCAGCAGCCAAGCAAAGGGGGCGGAACAGAGCAATCAGCCCCAGCATTTT
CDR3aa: CASSQAKGAEQSNQPQHF

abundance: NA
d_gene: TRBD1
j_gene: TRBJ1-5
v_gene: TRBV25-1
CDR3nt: TGTGCCACCGGGACAGGGGCCCAACCCCAGCATTTT
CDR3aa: CATGTGAQPQHF

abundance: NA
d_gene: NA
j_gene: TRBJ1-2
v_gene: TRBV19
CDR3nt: TGTGCCAGTAGTACGACAGGTTCCGGAGGCTATGGCTACACCTTC
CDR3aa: CASSTTGSGGYGYTF

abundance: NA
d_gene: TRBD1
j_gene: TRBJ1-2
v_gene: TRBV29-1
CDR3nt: TGCAGCTCTGCTCTTACAGGGGATTCGGGCTACACCTTC
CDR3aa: CSSALTGDSGYTF

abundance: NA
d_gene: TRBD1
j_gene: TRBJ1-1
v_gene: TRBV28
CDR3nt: TGTGCCACCGGACAGGGACTAAGAAGCACTGAAGCTTTCTTT
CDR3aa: CATGQGLRSTEAFF

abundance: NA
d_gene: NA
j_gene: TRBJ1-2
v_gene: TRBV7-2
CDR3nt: TGTGCCAGCAGCTTATCAGGTTATGGCTACACCTTC
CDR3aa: CASSLSGYGYTF

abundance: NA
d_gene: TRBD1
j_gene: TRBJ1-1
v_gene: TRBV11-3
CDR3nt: TGTGCCAGCAGCCCCCCGACAGGGCGGGACACTGAAGCTTTCTTT
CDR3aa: CASSPPTGRDTEAFF

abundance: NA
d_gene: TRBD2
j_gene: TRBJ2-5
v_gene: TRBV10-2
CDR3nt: TGCGCCAGCTGCTCCGGGACTAGCGGGGGAGGGGAGACCCAGTACTTC
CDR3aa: CASCSGTSGGGETQYF

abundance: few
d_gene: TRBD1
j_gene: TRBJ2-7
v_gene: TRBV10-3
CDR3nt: TGTGCCATCAGCCCCGGACAGGGGGCCGACGAGCAGTACTTC
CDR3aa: CAISPGQGADEQYF

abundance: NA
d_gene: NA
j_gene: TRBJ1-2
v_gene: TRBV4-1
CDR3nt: TGCGCCAGCAGCCAAGAAACAGGGTGGAACTATGGCTACACCTTC
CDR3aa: CASSQETGWNYGYTF

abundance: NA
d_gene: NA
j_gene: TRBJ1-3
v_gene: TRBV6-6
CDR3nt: TGTGCCAGCAGGGGGGGAGACACCATATATTTT
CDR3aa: CASRGGDTIYF

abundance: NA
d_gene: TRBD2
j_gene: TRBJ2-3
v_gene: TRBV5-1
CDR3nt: TGCGCCAGCAGCTTCTTACTAGCGGGAAACACAGATACGCAGTATTTT
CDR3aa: CASSFLLAGNTDTQYF

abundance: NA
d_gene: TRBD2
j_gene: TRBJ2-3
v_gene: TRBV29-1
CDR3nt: TGCAGCGTTGAACAAGAGGCCGGGGGGACGCAGTATTTT
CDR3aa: CSVEQEAGGTQYF

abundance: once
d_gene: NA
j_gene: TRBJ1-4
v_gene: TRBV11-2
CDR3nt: TGTGCCAGCAGCCGAGGTGGGAGAAAATGGGAAAAACTGTTTTTT
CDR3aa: CASSRGGRKWEKLFF

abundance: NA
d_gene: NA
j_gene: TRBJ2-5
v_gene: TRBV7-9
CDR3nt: TGTGCCAGCAGCTTAGAAGGTCGTGAGGGTGAGACCCAGTACTTC
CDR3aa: CASSLEGREGETQYF

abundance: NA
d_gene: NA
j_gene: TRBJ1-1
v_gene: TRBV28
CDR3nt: TGTGCCAGCAGTCCCCCAGGGCTGGGGACTGAAGCTTTCTTT
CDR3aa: CASSPPGLGTEAFF

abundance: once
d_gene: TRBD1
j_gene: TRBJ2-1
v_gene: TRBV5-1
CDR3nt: TGCGCCAGCAGCTACTCCGGGACAGGAGATGAGCAGTTCTTC
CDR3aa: CASSYSGTGDEQFF

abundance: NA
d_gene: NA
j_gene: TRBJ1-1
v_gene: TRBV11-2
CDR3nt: TGTGCCAGCAGCTTAGTAGGCGGGAACACTGAAGCTTTCTTT
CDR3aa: CASSLVGGNTEAFF

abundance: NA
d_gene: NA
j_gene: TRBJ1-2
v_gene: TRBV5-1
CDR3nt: TGCGCCAGCAGCTTGGCGCGGCCTTATGGCTACACCTTC
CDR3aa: CASSLARPYGYTF

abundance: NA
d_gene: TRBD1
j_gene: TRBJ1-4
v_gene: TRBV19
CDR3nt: TGTGCCAGTGGGACTCAGGGGGTCGGTGCTACTAATGAAAAACTGTTTTTT
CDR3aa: CASGTQGVGATNEKLFF

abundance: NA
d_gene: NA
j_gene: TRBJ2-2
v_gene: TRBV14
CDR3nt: TGTGCCAGCAGCCAAGGGTCAAGGGGCTCGAACACCGGGGAGCTGTTTTTT
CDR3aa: CASSQGSRGSNTGELFF

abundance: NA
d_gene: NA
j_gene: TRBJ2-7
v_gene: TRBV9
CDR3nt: TGTGCCAGCCCGCGTTTAGCTCGCATCGAGCAGTACTTC
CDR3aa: CASPRLARIEQYF

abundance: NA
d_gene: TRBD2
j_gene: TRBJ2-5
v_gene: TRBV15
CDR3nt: TGTGCCACCAGCAGCGGACTAGCGGGAGGGGAGACCCAGTACTTC
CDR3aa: CATSSGLAGGETQYF

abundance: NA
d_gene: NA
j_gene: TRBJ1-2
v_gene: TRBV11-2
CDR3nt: TGTGCCAGCAGCCACCGGGACATCGGCTACACCTTC
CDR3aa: CASSHRDIGYTF

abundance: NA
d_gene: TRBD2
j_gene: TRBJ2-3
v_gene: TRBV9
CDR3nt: TGTGCCAGCAGCGGACTAGCGGGAGGGCCGGGAGATACGCAGTATTTT
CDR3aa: CASSGLAGGPGDTQYF

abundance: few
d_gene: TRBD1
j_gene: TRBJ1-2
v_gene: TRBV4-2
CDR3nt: TGTGCCAGCAGCCGGACAGGGGGCGACGGCTACACCTTC
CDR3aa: CASSRTGGDGYTF

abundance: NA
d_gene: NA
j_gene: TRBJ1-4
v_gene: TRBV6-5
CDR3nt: TGTGCCAGCAGTTACTCCGGGGATCCTAATGAAAAACTGTTTTTT
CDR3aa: CASSYSGDPNEKLFF

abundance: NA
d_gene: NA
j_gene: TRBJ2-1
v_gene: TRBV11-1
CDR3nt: TGTGCCAGCAGCTTAGCTCAGTGGAATGAGCAGTTCTTC
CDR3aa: CASSLAQWNEQFF

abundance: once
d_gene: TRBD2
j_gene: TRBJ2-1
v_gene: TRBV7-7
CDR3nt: TGTGCCAGCAGCTTAGGGACTAGCGGGGGGGATGAGCAGTTCTTC
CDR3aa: CASSLGTSGGDEQFF

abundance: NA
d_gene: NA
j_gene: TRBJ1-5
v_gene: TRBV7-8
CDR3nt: TGTGCCAGCAGCCCTACGGGGGGGACATTGGATCAGCCCCAGCATTTT
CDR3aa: CASSPTGGTLDQPQHF

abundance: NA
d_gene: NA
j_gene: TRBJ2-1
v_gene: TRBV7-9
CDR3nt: TGTGCCAGCAGCCGATTTAGCTCCTACAATGAGCAGTTCTTC
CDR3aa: CASSRFSSYNEQFF